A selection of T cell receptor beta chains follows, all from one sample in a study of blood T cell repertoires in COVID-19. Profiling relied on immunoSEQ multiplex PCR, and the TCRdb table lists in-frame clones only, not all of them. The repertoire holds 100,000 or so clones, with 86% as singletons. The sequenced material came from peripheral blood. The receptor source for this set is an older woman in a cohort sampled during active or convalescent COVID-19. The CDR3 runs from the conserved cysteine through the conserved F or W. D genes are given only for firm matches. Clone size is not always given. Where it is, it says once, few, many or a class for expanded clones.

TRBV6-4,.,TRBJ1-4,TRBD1,CASSGDGTVEKLFF,TGTGCCAGCAGTGGGGACGGGACAGTTGAAAAACTGTTTTTT
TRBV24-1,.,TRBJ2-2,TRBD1,CAAGQGSGELFF,TGTGCCGCGGGACAGGGATCTGGGGAGCTGTTTTTT
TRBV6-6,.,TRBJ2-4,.,CASMPRGKNIQYF,TGTGCCTCCATGCCCCGGGGAAAAAACATTCAGTACTTC
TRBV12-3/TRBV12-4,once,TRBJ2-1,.,CASSLSGRNEQFF,TGTGCCAGCAGTTTATCTGGGAGAAATGAGCAGTTCTTC
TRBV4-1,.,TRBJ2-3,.,CASSHSRDTQYF,TGCGCCAGCAGCCACAGTCGAGATACGCAGTATTTT
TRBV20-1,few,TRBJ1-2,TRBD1,CSASSTGQDPRGYGYTF,TGCAGTGCTAGTTCCACGGGACAGGACCCCCGCGGCTATGGCTACACCTTC
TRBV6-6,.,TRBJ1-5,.,CASSTSNQPQHF,TGTGCCAGCAGTACAAGCAATCAGCCCCAGCATTTT
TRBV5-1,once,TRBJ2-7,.,CASSPGTPGRGEQYF,TGCGCCAGCAGCCCCGGGACACCTGGTAGGGGAGAGCAGTACTTC
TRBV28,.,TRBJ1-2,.,CASSSPGSQQGGVSRYGYTF,TGTGCCAGCAGTTCCCCGGGTAGCCAACAAGGGGGGGTTAGTCGCTATGGCTACACCTTC
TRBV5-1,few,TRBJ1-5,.,CASSLDGYPQHF,TGCGCCAGCAGCTTGGACGGTTATCCCCAGCATTTT
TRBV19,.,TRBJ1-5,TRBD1,CASSIFDGQGISNQPQHF,TGTGCCAGTAGTATATTTGACGGACAGGGGATCAGCAATCAGCCCCAGCATTTT
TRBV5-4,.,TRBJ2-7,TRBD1,CASSWAGTGLDYEQYF,TGTGCCAGCAGCTGGGCCGGGACAGGGTTGGATTACGAGCAGTACTTC
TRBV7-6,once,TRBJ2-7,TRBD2,CASSSGGSASYEQYF,TGTGCCAGCAGCTCGGGGGGGTCCGCCTCCTACGAGCAGTACTTC
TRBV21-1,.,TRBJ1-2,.,CASSKRGDYGYTF,TGTGCCAGCAGCAAGCGGGGCGACTATGGCTACACCTTC
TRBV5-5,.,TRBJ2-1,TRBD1,CASSLQGNEQFF,TGTGCCAGCAGCTTACAGGGGAATGAGCAGTTCTTC
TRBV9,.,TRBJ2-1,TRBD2,CASSAGTSGGPSYNEQFF,TGTGCCAGCAGCGCCGGGACTAGCGGGGGACCGTCCTACAATGAGCAGTTCTTC
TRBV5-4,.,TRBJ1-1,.,CASSLFAGNTEAFF,TGTGCCAGCAGCTTGTTTGCAGGGAACACTGAAGCTTTCTTT
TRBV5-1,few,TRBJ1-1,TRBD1,CASSLTGANTEAFF,TGCGCCAGCTCGTTAACAGGGGCGAACACTGAAGCTTTCTTT
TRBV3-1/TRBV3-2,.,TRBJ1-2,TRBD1,CASSQTGIIYGYTF,TGTGCCAGCAGCCAGACAGGGATTATCTATGGCTACACCTTC
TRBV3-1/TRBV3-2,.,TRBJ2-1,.,CASSQGRRNEQFF,TGTGCCAGCAGCCAAGGGCGGAGGAATGAGCAGTTCTTC
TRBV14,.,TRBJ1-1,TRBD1,CASSQYRGVRAFF,TGTGCCAGCAGCCAATACAGGGGCGTTCGAGCTTTCTTT
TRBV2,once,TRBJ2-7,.,CASSQGRHEQYF,TGTGCCAGCAGTCAGGGGCGCCACGAGCAGTACTTC
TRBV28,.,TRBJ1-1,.,CASIGYPGNTEAFF,TGTGCCAGCATCGGATACCCGGGGAACACTGAAGCTTTCTTT
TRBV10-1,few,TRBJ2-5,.,CASSPDSQETQYF,TGCGCCAGCAGTCCTGACTCCCAAGAGACCCAGTACTTC
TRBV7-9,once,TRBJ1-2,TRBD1,CASRLTGDYGYTF,TGTGCCAGCAGGCTCACAGGGGACTATGGCTACACCTTC
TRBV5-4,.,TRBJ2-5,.,CASSLGVANYQETQYF,TGTGCCAGCAGCTTGGGAGTAGCGAACTACCAAGAGACCCAGTACTTC
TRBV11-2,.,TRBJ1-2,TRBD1,CASSPLGDRGLNYGYTF,TGTGCCAGCAGCCCCCTGGGGGACAGGGGGCTTAACTATGGCTACACCTTC
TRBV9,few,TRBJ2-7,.,CASSVATGSYEQYF,TGTGCCAGCAGCGTTGCGACAGGATCCTACGAGCAGTACTTC
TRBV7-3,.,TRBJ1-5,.,CASSFAPGTWQPQHF,TGTGCCAGCAGCTTCGCCCCCGGGACTTGGCAGCCCCAGCATTTT
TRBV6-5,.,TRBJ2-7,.,CASSYTGGPYEQYF,TGTGCCAGCAGTTACACCGGGGGGCCCTACGAGCAGTACTTC
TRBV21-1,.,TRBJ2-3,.,CASSIPTSGGVSDTQYF,TGTGCCAGCAGCATCCCAACTAGCGGGGGGGTCTCAGATACGCAGTATTTT
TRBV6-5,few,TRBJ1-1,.,CAILPQGPEAFF,TGTGCCATCTTACCACAGGGTCCTGAAGCTTTCTTT
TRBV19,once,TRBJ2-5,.,CASSISPPGLGETQYF,TGTGCCAGTAGTATCTCCCCGCCAGGGCTGGGAGAGACCCAGTACTTC
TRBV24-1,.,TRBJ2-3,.,CATSDLGATDTQYF,TGTGCCACCAGTGATCTTGGGGCCACAGATACGCAGTATTTT
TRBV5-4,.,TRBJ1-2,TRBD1,CASSLGPGTVDNYGYTF,TGTGCCAGCAGCTTGGGACCCGGGACAGTCGATAACTATGGCTACACCTTC
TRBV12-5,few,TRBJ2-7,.,CASSQGLGSYEQYF,TGTGCTAGTTCCCAGGGATTGGGATCCTACGAGCAGTACTTC
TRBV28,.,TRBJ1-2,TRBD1,CASSWDRGGGYTF,TGTGCCAGCAGTTGGGACAGGGGTGGGGGCTACACCTTC